Listed below are T cell receptor beta chains from one sample, sequenced in a study of blood T cell repertoires in COVID-19. Clones were read by immunoSEQ multiplex PCR, and TCRdb kept only the in-frame ones, dropping some. The sample has over 200,000 clones, about 80% seen once. Sequenced: PBMCs or T cells enriched from blood (not recorded which). These receptors all stem from a man in his 60s who had recovered from COVID-19. Both conserved end residues are part of each CDR3. The order of the fields is J gene, clone size, V gene, D gene, CDR3 DNA, CDR3 protein. A D gene is named only where the DNA matches it firmly. Expanded clones are given a class, and other clones once, few, many or no size at all.

j_call: TRBJ1-2
clone_size: -
v_call: TRBV6-5
d_call: -
cdr3_nt: TGTGCCAGCAGTTATCGGGGATCTGGCTACACCTTC
cdr3_aa: CASSYRGSGYTF

j_call: TRBJ2-3
clone_size: -
v_call: TRBV4-2
d_call: -
cdr3_nt: TGTGCCAGCAGCCAAGATCGGAGCACAGATACGCAGTATTTT
cdr3_aa: CASSQDRSTDTQYF

j_call: TRBJ2-2
clone_size: -
v_call: TRBV11-2
d_call: TRBD2
cdr3_nt: TGTGCCAGCAGCTTAGTCTTTAGCGGGGTCACCGGGGAGCTGTTTTTT
cdr3_aa: CASSLVFSGVTGELFF

j_call: TRBJ2-2
clone_size: -
v_call: TRBV6-5
d_call: TRBD2
cdr3_nt: TGTGCCAGCTCGACCGGGACTACTGGGGAGCTGTTTTTT
cdr3_aa: CASSTGTTGELFF

j_call: TRBJ1-1
clone_size: -
v_call: TRBV5-6
d_call: -
cdr3_nt: TGTGCCAGCAGCTTGGCCGGGGGGTTTAGCACTGAAGCTTTCTTT
cdr3_aa: CASSLAGGFSTEAFF

j_call: TRBJ1-3
clone_size: -
v_call: TRBV25-1
d_call: -
cdr3_nt: TGTGCCAGCAGTGTCACCAGGGGTAATGGAAACACCATATATTTT
cdr3_aa: CASSVTRGNGNTIYF

j_call: TRBJ1-2
clone_size: -
v_call: TRBV6-5
d_call: -
cdr3_nt: TGTGCCAGTCGCGCGGGTGGGAACTATGGCTACACCTTC
cdr3_aa: CASRAGGNYGYTF

j_call: TRBJ1-3
clone_size: -
v_call: TRBV5-1
d_call: TRBD1
cdr3_nt: TGCGCCAGCAGCTTGACGGACAGGCTAAGCTCTGGAAACACCATATATTTT
cdr3_aa: CASSLTDRLSSGNTIYF

j_call: TRBJ1-2
clone_size: -
v_call: TRBV7-2
d_call: -
cdr3_nt: TGTGCCAGCAGCCCCAGAGGGGGGGGACTCATCTATGGCTACACCTTC
cdr3_aa: CASSPRGGGLIYGYTF

j_call: TRBJ2-1
clone_size: once
v_call: TRBV6-5
d_call: -
cdr3_nt: TGTGCCAGCGGGGGCAGGCTCTACAATGAGCAGTTCTTC
cdr3_aa: CASGGRLYNEQFF

j_call: TRBJ2-2
clone_size: -
v_call: TRBV19
d_call: TRBD1
cdr3_nt: TGTGCCAGAGACAGGGCCGGGGAGCTGTTTTTT
cdr3_aa: CARDRAGELFF

j_call: TRBJ1-5
clone_size: -
v_call: TRBV12-3/TRBV12-4
d_call: TRBD1
cdr3_nt: TGTGCCAGCAGCTACAGGGGCGATCAGCCCCAGCATTTT
cdr3_aa: CASSYRGDQPQHF

j_call: TRBJ2-7
clone_size: -
v_call: TRBV4-3
d_call: TRBD2
cdr3_nt: TGCGCCAGCAGCCAAGATACTAGCGGACCCTACGAGCAGTACTTC
cdr3_aa: CASSQDTSGPYEQYF

j_call: TRBJ2-2
clone_size: -
v_call: TRBV11-2
d_call: -
cdr3_nt: TGTGCCAGCAGCTTGACAGGCGGGACCGGGGAGCTGTTTTTT
cdr3_aa: CASSLTGGTGELFF

j_call: TRBJ1-2
clone_size: -
v_call: TRBV30
d_call: -
cdr3_nt: TGTGCCTGGAGCCCACCCGGGAGAGGTGGCTACACCTTC
cdr3_aa: CAWSPPGRGGYTF

j_call: TRBJ2-7
clone_size: -
v_call: TRBV27
d_call: -
cdr3_nt: TGTGCCAGCACCCCAACGGCGGGCCGCCGGCCCTACGAGCAGTACTTC
cdr3_aa: CASTPTAGRRPYEQYF

j_call: TRBJ1-1
clone_size: -
v_call: TRBV12-3/TRBV12-4
d_call: -
cdr3_nt: TGTGCCAGCAGTTTAGGGGCGAGAATTGAAGCTTTCTTT
cdr3_aa: CASSLGARIEAFF

j_call: TRBJ2-7
clone_size: -
v_call: TRBV3-1/TRBV3-2
d_call: -
cdr3_nt: TGTGCCAGCAGCCAATCTTCAGTCTCCTACGAGCAGTACTTC
cdr3_aa: CASSQSSVSYEQYF

j_call: TRBJ2-5
clone_size: -
v_call: TRBV3-1/TRBV3-2
d_call: -
cdr3_nt: TGTGCCAGCAGCCAAGATCTAGGCGCGCTTGAGGGCGGGGAGACCCAGTACTTC
cdr3_aa: CASSQDLGALEGGETQYF

j_call: TRBJ2-1
clone_size: -
v_call: TRBV2
d_call: TRBD2
cdr3_nt: TGTGCCAGCAGTCCAGAGCGGGGTGCTAACAATGAGCAGTTCTTC
cdr3_aa: CASSPERGANNEQFF

j_call: TRBJ1-1
clone_size: once
v_call: TRBV19
d_call: -
cdr3_nt: TGTGCCAGTAGGGAGGGAGTCGGCACTGAAGCTTTCTTT
cdr3_aa: CASREGVGTEAFF

j_call: TRBJ2-7
clone_size: -
v_call: TRBV19
d_call: TRBD2
cdr3_nt: TGTGCCAGTAGTCGCTTAGCGGGGGTGGGCTACGAGCAGTACTTC
cdr3_aa: CASSRLAGVGYEQYF

j_call: TRBJ2-2
clone_size: once
v_call: TRBV7-2
d_call: TRBD1
cdr3_nt: TGTGCCAGCAGCTTAGCCGACAGGGTTAGGACCGGGGAGCTGTTTTTT
cdr3_aa: CASSLADRVRTGELFF

j_call: TRBJ2-3
clone_size: -
v_call: TRBV7-9
d_call: -
cdr3_nt: TGTGCCAGCGGAGTAAGCACAGATACGCAGTATTTT
cdr3_aa: CASGVSTDTQYF

j_call: TRBJ1-5
clone_size: -
v_call: TRBV19
d_call: TRBD1
cdr3_nt: TGTGCCAGTAGTATCACAGGGGGCCCTCAGCCCCAGCATTTT
cdr3_aa: CASSITGGPQPQHF

j_call: TRBJ1-3
clone_size: -
v_call: TRBV30
d_call: -
cdr3_nt: TGTGCCTGGAGTCCAGGGAACGGAAACACCATATATTTT
cdr3_aa: CAWSPGNGNTIYF